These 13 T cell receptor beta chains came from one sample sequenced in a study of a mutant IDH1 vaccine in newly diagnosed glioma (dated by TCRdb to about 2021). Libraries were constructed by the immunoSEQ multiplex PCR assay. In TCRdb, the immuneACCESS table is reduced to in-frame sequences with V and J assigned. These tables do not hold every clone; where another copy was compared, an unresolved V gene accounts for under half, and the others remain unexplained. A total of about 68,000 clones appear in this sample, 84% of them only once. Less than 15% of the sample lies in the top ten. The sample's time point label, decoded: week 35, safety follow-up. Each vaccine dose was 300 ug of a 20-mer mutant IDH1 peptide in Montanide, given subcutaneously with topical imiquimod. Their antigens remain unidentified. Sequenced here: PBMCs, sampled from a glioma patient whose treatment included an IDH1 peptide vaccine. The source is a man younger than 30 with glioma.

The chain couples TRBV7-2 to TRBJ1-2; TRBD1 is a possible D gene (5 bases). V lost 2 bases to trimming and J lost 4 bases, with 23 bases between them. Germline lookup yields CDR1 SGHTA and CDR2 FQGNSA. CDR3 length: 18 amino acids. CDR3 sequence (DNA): TGTGCCAGCAGCTTAAGTTCAACAGGTTTACCTAGAACCTATGGCTACACCTTC. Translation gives CASSLSSTGLPRTYGYTF.

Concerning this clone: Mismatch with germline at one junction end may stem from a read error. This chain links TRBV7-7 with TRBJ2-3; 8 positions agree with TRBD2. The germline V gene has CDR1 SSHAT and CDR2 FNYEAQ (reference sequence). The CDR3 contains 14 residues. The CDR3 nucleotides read TGTGCTAGCAGCTCAAGCGGGGGAGGAGATACGCAGTATTTT. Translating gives CASSSSGGGDTQYF.

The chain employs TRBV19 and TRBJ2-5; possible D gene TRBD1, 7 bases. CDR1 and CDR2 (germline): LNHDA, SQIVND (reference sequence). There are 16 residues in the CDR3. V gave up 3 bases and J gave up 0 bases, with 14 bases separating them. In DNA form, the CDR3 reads TGTGCCAGTAGTATCAACCAGGGGGGCTACCAAGAGACCCAGTACTTC. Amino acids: CASSINQGGYQETQYF.

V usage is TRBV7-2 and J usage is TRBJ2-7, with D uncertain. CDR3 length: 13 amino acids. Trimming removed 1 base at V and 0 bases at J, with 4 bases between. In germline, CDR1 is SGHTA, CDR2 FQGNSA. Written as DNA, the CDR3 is TGTGCCAGCAGCTTAGAGTCCTCCTACGAGCAGTACTTC. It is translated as CASSLESSYEQYF. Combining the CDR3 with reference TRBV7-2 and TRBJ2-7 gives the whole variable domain GAGVSQSPSNKVTEKGKDVELRCDPISGHTALYWYRQSLGQGLEFLIYFQGNSAPDKSGLPSDRFSAERTGGSVSTLTIQRTQQEDSAVYLCASSLESSYEQYFGPGTRLTVT.

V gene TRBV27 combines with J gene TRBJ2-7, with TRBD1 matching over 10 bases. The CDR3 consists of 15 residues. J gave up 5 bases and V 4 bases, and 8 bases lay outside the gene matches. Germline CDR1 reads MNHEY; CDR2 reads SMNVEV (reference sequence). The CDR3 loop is CASSWGRQGANEQYF. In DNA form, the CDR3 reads TGTGCCAGCAGTTGGGGTCGACAGGGGGCCAACGAGCAGTACTTC.

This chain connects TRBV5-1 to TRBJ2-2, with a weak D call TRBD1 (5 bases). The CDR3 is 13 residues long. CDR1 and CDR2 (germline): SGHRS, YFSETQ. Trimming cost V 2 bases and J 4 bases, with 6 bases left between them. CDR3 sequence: CASSLGVTGELFF. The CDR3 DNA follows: TGCGCCAGCAGCTTAGGGGTCACCGGGGAGCTGTTTTTT. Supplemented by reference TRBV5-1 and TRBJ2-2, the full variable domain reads KAGVTQTPRYLIKTRGQQVTLSCSPISGHRSVSWYQQTPGQGLQFLFEYFSETQRNKGNFPGRFSGRQFSNSRSEMNVSTLELGDSALYLCASSLGVTGELFFGEGSRLTVL.

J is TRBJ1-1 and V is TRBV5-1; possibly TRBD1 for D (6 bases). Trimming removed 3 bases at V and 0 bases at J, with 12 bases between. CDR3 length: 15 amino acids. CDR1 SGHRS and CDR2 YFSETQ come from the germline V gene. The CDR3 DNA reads TGCGCCAGCAGCTCACAACAGGGATTGAACACTGAAGCTTTCTTT. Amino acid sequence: CASSSQQGLNTEAFF.

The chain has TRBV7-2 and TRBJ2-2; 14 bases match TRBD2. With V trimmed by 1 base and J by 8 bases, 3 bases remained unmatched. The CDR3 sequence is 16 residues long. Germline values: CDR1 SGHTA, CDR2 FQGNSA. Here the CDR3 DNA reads TGTGCCAGCAGCTTAGAGGGGACTAGCGGGAGAGGGGAGCTGTTTTTT. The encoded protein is CASSLEGTSGRGELFF.

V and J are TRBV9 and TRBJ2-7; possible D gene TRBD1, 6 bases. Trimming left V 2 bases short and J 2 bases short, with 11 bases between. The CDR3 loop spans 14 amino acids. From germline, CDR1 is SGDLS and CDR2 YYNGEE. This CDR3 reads CASSVRDTPYEQYF. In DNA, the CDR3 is TGTGCCAGCAGCGTCCGGGACACCCCCTACGAGCAGTACTTC.

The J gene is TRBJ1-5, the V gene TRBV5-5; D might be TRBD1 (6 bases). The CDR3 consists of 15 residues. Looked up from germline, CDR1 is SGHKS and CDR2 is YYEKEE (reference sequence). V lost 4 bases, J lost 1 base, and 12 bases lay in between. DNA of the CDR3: TGTGCCAGCAGCCCTGGGGGGGCGAGCAATCAGCCCCAGCATTTT. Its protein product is CASSPGGASNQPQHF.

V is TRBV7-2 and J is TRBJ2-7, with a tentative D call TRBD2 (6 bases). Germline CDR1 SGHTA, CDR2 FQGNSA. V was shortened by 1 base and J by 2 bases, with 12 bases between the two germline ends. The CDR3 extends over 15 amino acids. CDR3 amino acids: CASSLGVGEAYEQYF. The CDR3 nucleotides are TGTGCCAGCAGCTTAGGGGTAGGGGAGGCCTACGAGCAGTACTTC. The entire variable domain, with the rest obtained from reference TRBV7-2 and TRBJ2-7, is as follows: GAGVSQSPSNKVTEKGKDVELRCDPISGHTALYWYRQSLGQGLEFLIYFQGNSAPDKSGLPSDRFSAERTGGSVSTLTIQRTQQEDSAVYLCASSLGVGEAYEQYFGPGTRLTVT.

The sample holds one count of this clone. CDR3 bases: TGTGCCAGCGGCCCGGAACTAGCGGGAATCTACGAGCAGTACTTC. It is translated as CASGPELAGIYEQYF. The chain carries TRBV7-9 and TRBJ2-7, with TRBD2 matching over 10 bases. Trimming at V came to 8 bases and at J to 3 bases, leaving 10 bases not matched to a gene. The germline gives CDR1 SEHNR, CDR2 FQNEAQ (reference sequence). This CDR3 comprises 15 residues.

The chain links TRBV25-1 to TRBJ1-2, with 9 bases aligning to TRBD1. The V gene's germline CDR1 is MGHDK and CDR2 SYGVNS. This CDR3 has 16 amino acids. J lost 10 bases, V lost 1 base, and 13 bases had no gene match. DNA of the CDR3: TGTGCCAGCAGTGAATGGGAGAGATGGGACAGGGAAGACTACACCTTC. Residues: CASSEWERWDREDYTF.